This record covers a single T cell receptor beta chain. Its antigen is undetermined. This sample stems from a study of T cell repertoires in cytomegalovirus infection. Study background: Recently identified HLA-C-restricted CMV epitopes were used, and well-studied HLA-B-restricted CMV epitopes were used as well. An indication of both CMV infection and matching HLA type came from public TCR beta signatures.

Whole-study results and caveats: HLA-C-restricted CMV-specific TCR beta clonotypes were dominant in the ex vivo response. Carriers of CMV plus the relevant HLA were identified by cumulative public TCR beta family frequency.

From the reads, TCRdb called clonotypes with MiXCR, one entry per CDR3 protein. This table has 600,000 to 700,000 distinct CDR3 sequences, around 32% appearing once. CDR3 length: 14 amino acids. Losses at the gene ends were 7 bases for V and 5 bases for J; bases not matched to a gene: 10. Germline V gene data show CDR1 as MDHEN and CDR2 as SYDVKM. The rearrangement links TRBV28 to TRBJ1-2; TRBD1 matches at 7 bases. This sequence was found in a human donor in good health (CMV status not recorded). Some clones in this sample may be carry-over from other donors' samples. The sequences come from cultured PBMCs, collected from culture after CMV antigen stimulation. As DNA, the CDR3 is TGTGCCAGCACCAACGCCCGACAGGGTTATGGCTACACCTTC. Translation: CASTNARQGYGYTF.